Listed below are T cell receptor beta chains from one sample, sequenced in a study of blood T cell repertoires in COVID-19. Profiling relied on immunoSEQ multiplex PCR, and the TCRdb table lists in-frame clones only, not all of them. The data show roughly 180,000 clones, approximately 77% seen once. Input material: PBMCs or T cells enriched from blood (not recorded which). The receptor set was obtained from a man aged 55 to 69 who had recovered from COVID-19. Both conserved end residues are part of each CDR3. Each record gives: V gene, D gene, J gene, clone size, CDR3 DNA, CDR3 protein. D genes are given only for firm matches. A clone size is listed for some rows: how often the clone was seen (once, few, many), or a class if it is expanded.

TRBV6-2/TRBV6-3	TRBD2	TRBJ2-1	.	TGTGCCAGCAGTTACTCGAGGGGCGGGAGAGGCAATGAGCAGTTCTTC	CASSYSRGGRGNEQFF
TRBV21-1	.	TRBJ1-6	.	TGTGCCAGCAGCAAAGAAAATCGTCCGGGAGGAAGTAATTCACCCCTCCACTTT	CASSKENRPGGSNSPLHF
TRBV7-2	.	TRBJ2-5	once	TGTGCCAGCAGCCAACGGACAGACCAAGAGACCCAGTACTTC	CASSQRTDQETQYF
TRBV5-4	TRBD1	TRBJ2-4	.	TGTGCCAGCAGCTTGGAAGGGGGCACAACCAAAAACATTCAGTACTTC	CASSLEGGTTKNIQYF
TRBV7-8	TRBD1	TRBJ1-4	.	TGTGCCAGCAGTGCCCCAGTCTGGACAGGGGATGAAAAACTGTTTTTT	CASSAPVWTGDEKLFF
TRBV5-6	TRBD1	TRBJ1-2	.	TGTGCCAGCAGCTTGGCATCGCCGGGACAGGGGGGGTATGGCTACACCTTC	CASSLASPGQGGYGYTF
TRBV18	TRBD1	TRBJ2-7	.	TGTGCCAGCTCGCGGGGACAGGGGGCCTACGAGCAGTACTTC	CASSRGQGAYEQYF
TRBV6-4	TRBD1	TRBJ1-1	.	TGTGCCAGCAGTGTGTCGCCAGGGGGGCCCGAAGCTTTCTTT	CASSVSPGGPEAFF
TRBV7-2	.	TRBJ2-2	.	TGTGCCAGCAGCTTAGGCAGGGCCCGAGCCGGGGAGCTGTTTTTT	CASSLGRARAGELFF
TRBV5-8	.	TRBJ1-4	.	TGTGCCAGCAGCTTGGCTCGCAGCCCGGGTGAAAAACTGTTTTTT	CASSLARSPGEKLFF
TRBV28	TRBD1	TRBJ1-4	few	TGTGCCAGCAGTATCCCGGACAGGGGGTCGAAAGAAAAACTGTTTTTT	CASSIPDRGSKEKLFF
TRBV5-1	TRBD2	TRBJ2-5	.	TGCGCCAGCAGCTTGGCGACTAGCGGGAGTAGGCCCCAGTACTTC	CASSLATSGSRPQYF
TRBV23-1	TRBD1	TRBJ2-3	.	TGCGCCAGCAGTCAATCATCATTGGGACAGCTGCCTTATACGCAGTATTTT	CASSQSSLGQLPYTQYF
TRBV7-9	.	TRBJ1-4	.	TGTGCCAGCAGCCAAAATTTTGAGAAAAATGAAAAACTGTTTTTT	CASSQNFEKNEKLFF
TRBV7-8	.	TRBJ1-1	.	TGTGCCAGCAGCCCGACGGGATTCCCCAACACTGAAGCTTTCTTT	CASSPTGFPNTEAFF
TRBV12-3/TRBV12-4	.	TRBJ2-1	.	TGTGCCAGCAGTCCCCAAGCTGAGCAGTTCTTC	CASSPQAEQFF
TRBV7-9	TRBD1	TRBJ1-5	.	TGTGCCAGCAGCCAGCTCCCGGCCGGGACAGGGGAACAGCCCCAGCATTTT	CASSQLPAGTGEQPQHF
TRBV9	TRBD2	TRBJ2-5	few	TGTGCCAGCAGCCTAGGGACTAGCGGGAGGGAGACCCAGTACTTC	CASSLGTSGRETQYF
TRBV7-8	.	TRBJ2-1	once	TGTGCCAGCAGCTTAGAGACTAGTCGGAATGAGCAGTTCTTC	CASSLETSRNEQFF
TRBV9	.	TRBJ2-5	.	TGTGCCAGCAGCGCCGGCCGGAAGGAAGGACTGCAAGAGACCCAGTACTTC	CASSAGRKEGLQETQYF
TRBV5-4	TRBD1	TRBJ1-6	.	TGTGCCAGCAGCCAAAAGCAGGGGGGTAATTCACCCCTCCACTTT	CASSQKQGGNSPLHF
TRBV7-3	TRBD2	TRBJ2-1	.	TGTGCCAGCAGCTTAATCGGTCTAGCGGGAGGATCAGACAATGAGCAGTTCTTC	CASSLIGLAGGSDNEQFF
TRBV7-3	TRBD1	TRBJ2-1	.	TGTGCCAGCAGCTATGGACAGGGGGTAAGGGAGCAGTTCTTC	CASSYGQGVREQFF